These 12 T cell receptor beta chains originate from one sample sequenced in a study of blood T cell repertoires in COVID-19. The assay was immunoSEQ multiplex PCR, and TCRdb's table has in-frame clones only and misses some. The table has about 150,000 clones, roughly 80% seen once; the top ten hold 35% to 45%. The sequencing sample was made of peripheral blood. These receptors came from a human donor in a cohort sampled during active COVID-19.

This clone showed up just a few times. CDR3 protein: CASSLRGPGETQYF. DNA of the CDR3: TGTGCCAGCAGCTTAAGGGGGCCTGGGGAGACCCAGTACTTC. V and J are TRBV7-3 and TRBJ2-5; D is possibly TRBD1 (6 bases). CDR1 is SGHTA, CDR2 FQGTGA, per germline. Trimming shortened V by 1 base and J by 5 bases, and 11 bases separated the two germline ends. The CDR3 sequence is 14 residues long.

V usage is TRBV19 and J usage is TRBJ1-6; D not certain. Germline values: CDR1 LNHDA, CDR2 SQIVND (reference sequence). The V end lost 5 bases, the J end lost 12 bases, and 14 bases lay between the germline ends. This CDR3 spans 13 amino acids. CDR3 bases: TGTGCCAGTAGTCTCGGGTCTCTTCGACCCCTCCACTTT. Its translation: CASSLGSLRPLHF.

This clone has just one count. V usage is TRBV3-1 (or the pseudogene TRBV3-2) and J usage is TRBJ2-7, with 9 positions matching TRBD2. The V gene end was trimmed by 0 bases and the J gene end by 2 bases; junction bases not matched to a gene: 5. Germline CDR1 reads LGHDT; CDR2 reads YNNKEL (reference sequence). The CDR3 covers 16 residues. This CDR3 reads CASSQEGLAGTYEQYF. DNA of the CDR3: TGTGCCAGCAGCCAAGAGGGGCTAGCGGGGACCTACGAGCAGTACTTC.

The chain uses TRBV28 and TRBJ1-1, with a weak D call TRBD1 (6 bases). Germline lookup yields CDR1 MDHEN and CDR2 SYDVKM. V lost 7 bases to trimming and J lost 1 base, with 16 bases between them. The CDR3 extends over 15 amino acids. The CDR3 coding sequence is TGTGCCAGCACTATAGGTGGACAGCCGAACACTGAAGCTTTCTTT. This gives the protein CASTIGGQPNTEAFF.

There are a few counts of this clone. V and J are TRBV18 and TRBJ2-5; the D gene is possibly TRBD2 (6 bases). The CDR3 is 14 amino acids. CDR1 and CDR2 (germline): KGHSH, LQKENI. V was shortened by 3 bases and J by 1 base, with 9 bases between the two germline ends. CDR3 in DNA: TGTGCCAGCTCACCCGGACTATCCCAAGAGACCCAGTACTTC. It codes for CASSPGLSQETQYF.

The V and J genes are TRBV20-1 and TRBJ2-3, with no clear D. This CDR3 region has 11 residues. Trimming left V 5 bases short and J 2 bases short, with 5 bases between. Germline V CDR1 and CDR2: DFQATT, SNEGSKA (reference sequence). This CDR3 reads CSALTTDTQYF. In nucleotides, the CDR3 is TGCAGTGCTCTAACCACAGATACGCAGTATTTT.

This chain joins TRBV5-5 and TRBJ1-1, with TRBD1 as a possible D gene (5 bases). Looked up from germline, CDR1 is SGHKS and CDR2 is YYEKEE (reference sequence). Trimming took 3 bases from V and 1 from J, leaving 13 bases between them. The CDR3 loop spans 15 amino acids. The CDR3 protein is CASSSGGFGNTEAFF. The CDR3 DNA is TGTGCCAGCAGCTCTGGGGGGTTCGGGAACACTGAAGCTTTCTTT.

The chain has TRBV9 and TRBJ1-6; 10 positions agree with TRBD1. The CDR3 is 17 amino acids. Germline CDR1 and CDR2: SGDLS and YYNGEE. Losses at the gene ends were 0 bases for V and 7 bases for J; bases not matched to a gene: 7. The CDR3 is CASSVAGTGASNSPLHF. The CDR3 bases are TGTGCCAGCAGCGTAGCGGGGACAGGGGCGTCGAATTCACCCCTCCACTTT.

This clone appeared once. The rearrangement joins TRBV28 to TRBJ1-5; 7 positions match TRBD1. CDR3 length: 15 amino acids. Germline V gene lookup returns CDR1 MDHEN and CDR2 SYDVKM. V dropped 7 bases and J dropped 6; count of bases not matched to a gene: 12. In DNA form, the CDR3 reads TGTGCCAGCATCGGGGCCCAGGGGGTACGTCAGCCCCAGCATTTT. Translated: CASIGAQGVRQPQHF.

The gene calls are TRBV7-2 and TRBJ1-2; a possible D gene is TRBD1 (5 bases). This CDR3 has 14 residues. Per germline, CDR1 SGHTA and CDR2 FQGNSA. Trimming pared 4 bases from V and 3 bases from J, leaving 12 bases between. CDR3 loop: CASSSPLTDYGYTF. The CDR3 DNA sequence: TGTGCCAGCAGCTCACCTTTGACAGACTATGGCTACACCTTC.

The chain uses TRBV9 and TRBJ2-5; possible D gene TRBD2, 6 bases. Trimming took off 1 base at V and 5 bases at J, with 12 bases between the two ends. CDR1 is SGDLS and CDR2 is YYNGEE in the germline V gene. This CDR3 contains 14 residues. The CDR3 is CASSVRVGGETQYF. CDR3 bases: TGTGCCAGCAGCGTAAGGGTGGGAGGTGAGACCCAGTACTTC.

The V gene is TRBV10-3, the J gene TRBJ1-5, with 7 nucleotides matching TRBD1. Looked up from germline, CDR1 is ENHRY and CDR2 is SYGVKD. The CDR3 sequence is 17 residues long. With V trimmed by 3 bases and J by 0 bases, 8 bases remained unmatched. CDR3 protein: CAISDRQGLYSNQPQHF. In DNA form, the CDR3 reads TGTGCCATCAGTGACCGACAGGGACTGTATAGCAATCAGCCCCAGCATTTT.